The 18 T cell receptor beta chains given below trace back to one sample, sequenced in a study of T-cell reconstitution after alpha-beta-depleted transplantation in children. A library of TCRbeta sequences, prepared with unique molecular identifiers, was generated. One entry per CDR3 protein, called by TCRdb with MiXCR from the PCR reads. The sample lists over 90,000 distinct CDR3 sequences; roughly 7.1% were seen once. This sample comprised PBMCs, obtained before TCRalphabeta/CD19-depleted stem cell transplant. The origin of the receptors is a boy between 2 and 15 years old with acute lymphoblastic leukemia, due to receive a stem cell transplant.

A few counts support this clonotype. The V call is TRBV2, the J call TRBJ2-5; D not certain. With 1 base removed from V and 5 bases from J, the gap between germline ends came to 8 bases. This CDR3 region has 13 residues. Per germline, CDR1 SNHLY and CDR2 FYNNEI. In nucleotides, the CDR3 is TGTGCCAGCAGTGAAGGGCTGGGGGAGACCCAGTACTTC. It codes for CASSEGLGETQYF.

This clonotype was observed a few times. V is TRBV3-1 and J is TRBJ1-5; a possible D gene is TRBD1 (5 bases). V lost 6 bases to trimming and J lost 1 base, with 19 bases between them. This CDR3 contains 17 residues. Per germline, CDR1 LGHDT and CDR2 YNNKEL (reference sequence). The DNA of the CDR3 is TGTGCCAGCAGACCCAACCATTACGACAGCAGCAATCAGCCCCAGCATTTT. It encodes CASRPNHYDSSNQPQHF.

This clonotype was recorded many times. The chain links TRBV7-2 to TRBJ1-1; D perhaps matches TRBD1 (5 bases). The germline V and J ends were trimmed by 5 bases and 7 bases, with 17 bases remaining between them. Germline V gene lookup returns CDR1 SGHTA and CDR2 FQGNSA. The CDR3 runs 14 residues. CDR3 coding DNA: TGTGCCAGCAGCCCCGGGACGGGGCGAGGTGAAGCTTTCTTT. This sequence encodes CASSPGTGRGEAFF.

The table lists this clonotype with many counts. CDR3 loop: CSARDLSWNEQFF. In nucleotides, the CDR3 is TGCAGTGCTAGAGACCTCAGCTGGAATGAGCAGTTCTTC. V gene TRBV20-1 combines with J gene TRBJ2-1; D remains ambiguous. Trimming shortened V by 0 bases and J by 7 bases, and 10 bases separated the two germline ends. Germline CDR1 and CDR2: DFQATT and SNEGSKA (reference sequence). The CDR3 length is 13 residues.

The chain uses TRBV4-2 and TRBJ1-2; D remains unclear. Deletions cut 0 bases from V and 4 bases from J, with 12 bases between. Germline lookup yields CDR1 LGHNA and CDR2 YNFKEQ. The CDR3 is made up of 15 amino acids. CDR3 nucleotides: TGTGCCAGCAGCCAAGATAACCGGAAAGGCTATGGCTACACCTTC. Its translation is CASSQDNRKGYGYTF.

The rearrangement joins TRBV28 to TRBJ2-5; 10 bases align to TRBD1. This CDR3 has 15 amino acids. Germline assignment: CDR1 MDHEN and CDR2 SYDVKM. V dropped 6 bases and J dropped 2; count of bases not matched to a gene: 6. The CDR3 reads CASRTGQGIQETQYF. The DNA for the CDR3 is TGTGCCAGCAGAACGGGACAGGGGATACAAGAGACCCAGTACTTC.

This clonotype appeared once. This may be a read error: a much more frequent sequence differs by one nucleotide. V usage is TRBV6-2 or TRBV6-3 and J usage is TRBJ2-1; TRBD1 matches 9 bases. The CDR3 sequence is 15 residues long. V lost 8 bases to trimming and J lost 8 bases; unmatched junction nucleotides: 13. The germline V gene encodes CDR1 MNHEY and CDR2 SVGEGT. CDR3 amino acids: CASLYRGRRYYEQFF. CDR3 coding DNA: TGTGCCAGCCTTTACAGGGGGCGCAGGTACTATGAGCAGTTCTTC.

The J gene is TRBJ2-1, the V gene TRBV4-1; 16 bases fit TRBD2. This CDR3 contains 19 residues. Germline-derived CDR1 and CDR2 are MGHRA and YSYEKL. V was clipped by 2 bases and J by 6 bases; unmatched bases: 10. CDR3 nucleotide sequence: TGCGCCAGCAGCCAATTTCCTGGGACTAGCGGGGGGGCGGCCAATGAGCAGTTCTTC. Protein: CASSQFPGTSGGAANEQFF.

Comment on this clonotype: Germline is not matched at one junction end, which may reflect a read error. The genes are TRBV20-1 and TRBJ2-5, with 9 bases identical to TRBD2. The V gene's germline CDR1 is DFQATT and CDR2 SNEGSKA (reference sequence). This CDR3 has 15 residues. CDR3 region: CCAREGTSPRVSQYF. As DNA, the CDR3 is TGCTGTGCTAGAGAGGGGACTAGCCCCAGAGTGAGCCAGTACTTC.

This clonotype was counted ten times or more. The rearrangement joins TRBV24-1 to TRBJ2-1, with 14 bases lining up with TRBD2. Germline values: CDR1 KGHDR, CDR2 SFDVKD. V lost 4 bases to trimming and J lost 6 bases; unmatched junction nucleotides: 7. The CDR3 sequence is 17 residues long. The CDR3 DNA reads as TGTGCCACCAGTGAACCGGGACTAGCGGGGGCCCCCAATGAGCAGTTCTTC. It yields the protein CATSEPGLAGAPNEQFF.

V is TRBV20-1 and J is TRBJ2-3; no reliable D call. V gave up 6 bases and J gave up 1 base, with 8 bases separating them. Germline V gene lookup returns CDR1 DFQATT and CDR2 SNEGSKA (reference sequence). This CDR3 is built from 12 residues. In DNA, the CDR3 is TGCAGTGCAGAACGGCGCACAGATACGCAGTATTTT. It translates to CSAERRTDTQYF.

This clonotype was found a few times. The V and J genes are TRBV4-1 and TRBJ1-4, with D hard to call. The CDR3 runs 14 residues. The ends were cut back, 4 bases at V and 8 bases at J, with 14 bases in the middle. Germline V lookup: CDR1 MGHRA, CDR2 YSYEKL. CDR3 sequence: CASSPGTRGEKLFF. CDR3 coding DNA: TGCGCCAGCAGCCCAGGTACTCGAGGGGAAAAACTGTTTTTT.

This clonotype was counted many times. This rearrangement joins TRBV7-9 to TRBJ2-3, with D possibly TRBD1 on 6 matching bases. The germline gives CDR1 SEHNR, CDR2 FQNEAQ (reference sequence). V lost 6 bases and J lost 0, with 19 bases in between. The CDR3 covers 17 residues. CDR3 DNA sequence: TGTGCCAGCAGTCTAGGGGGTGGGGGCGCTAGCACAGATACGCAGTATTTT. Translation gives CASSLGGGGASTDTQYF.

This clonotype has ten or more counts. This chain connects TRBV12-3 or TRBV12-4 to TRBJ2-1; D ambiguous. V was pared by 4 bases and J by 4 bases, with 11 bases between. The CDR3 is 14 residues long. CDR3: CASSSMPLYNEQFF. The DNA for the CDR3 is TGTGCCAGCAGTTCCATGCCCCTTTACAATGAGCAGTTCTTC.

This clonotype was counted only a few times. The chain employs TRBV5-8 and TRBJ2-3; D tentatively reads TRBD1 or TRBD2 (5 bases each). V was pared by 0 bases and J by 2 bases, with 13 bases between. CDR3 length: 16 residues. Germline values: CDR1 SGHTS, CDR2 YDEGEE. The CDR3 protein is CASSLGSGRYTDTQYF. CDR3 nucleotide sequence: TGTGCCAGCAGCTTGGGTTCGGGGCGATACACAGATACGCAGTATTTT.

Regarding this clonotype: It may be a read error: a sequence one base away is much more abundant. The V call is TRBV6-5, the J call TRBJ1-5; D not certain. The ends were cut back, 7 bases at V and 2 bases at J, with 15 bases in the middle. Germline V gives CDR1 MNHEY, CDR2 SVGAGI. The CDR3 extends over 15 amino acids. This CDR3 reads CASITPSGGNQPQHF. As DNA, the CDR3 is TGTGCCAGCATTACACCTTCGGGCGGCAATCAGCCCCAGCATTTT.

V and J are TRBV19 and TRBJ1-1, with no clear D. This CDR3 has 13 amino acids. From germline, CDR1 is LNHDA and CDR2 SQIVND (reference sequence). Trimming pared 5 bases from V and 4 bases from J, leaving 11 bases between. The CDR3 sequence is CASSRAPSTEAFF. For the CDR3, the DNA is TGTGCCAGTAGTCGGGCTCCTAGCACTGAAGCTTTCTTT.

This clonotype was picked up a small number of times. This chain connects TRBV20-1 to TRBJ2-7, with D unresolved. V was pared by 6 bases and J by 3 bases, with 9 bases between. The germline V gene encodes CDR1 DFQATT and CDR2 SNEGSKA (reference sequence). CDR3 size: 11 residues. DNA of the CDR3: TGCAGTGCCTCATTAGTCTACGAGCAGTACTTC. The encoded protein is CSASLVYEQYF.